Following are 16 T cell receptor beta chains from one sample sequenced in a study of shared clonotypes between healthy human individuals. Only in-frame clones appear in the TCRdb table, and some are missing; sequencing was by immunoSEQ multiplex PCR. The table includes approximately 2,000,000 clones, about 90% detected once. Sequencing was carried out using naive CD4+ T cells from PBMCs. Subset denoted: CD45RA+ positively selected. All receptors come from a man aged 18 to 30 in good health. Some clones in this sample may be carry-over from other donors' samples.

A few counts support this clone. The CDR3 sequence: CASSESGFSEAFF. CDR3 sequence (DNA): TGTGCCAGCAGTGAATCAGGGTTTAGTGAAGCTTTCTTT. The chain links TRBV25-1 to TRBJ1-1, with D possibly being TRBD1 (5 bases). V was cut by 1 base and J by 7 bases, with 10 bases left in between. The CDR3 spans 13 residues. Germline loops: CDR1 MGHDK, CDR2 SYGVNS.

The DNA of the CDR3 is TGTGCCAGCGGGCCCCCGAGGGTTCGAGGCTACACCTTC. Translation gives CASGPPRVRGYTF. This rearrangement joins TRBV5-4 to TRBJ1-2; D not certain. This CDR3 contains 13 residues. Trimming shortened V by 7 bases and J by 8 bases, and 18 bases separated the two germline ends. Germline CDR1 and CDR2: SGHNT and YYREEE (reference sequence). Full variable domain (outside the CDR3, taken from reference TRBV5-4 and TRBJ1-2): ETGVTQSPTHLIKTRGQQVTLRCSSQSGHNTVSWYQQALGQGPQFIFQYYREEENGRGNFPPRFSGLQFPNYSSELNVNALELDDSALYLCASGPPRVRGYTFGSGTRLTVV.

The chain couples TRBV5-1 to TRBJ1-4; 7 nucleotides line up with TRBD1. V dropped 3 bases and J dropped 5; count of bases not matched to a gene: 7. The CDR3 spans 15 residues. The germline CDR1 and CDR2 sequences are SGHRS and YFSETQ. The CDR3 loop reads CASSSKTGMNEKLFF. Written as DNA, the CDR3 is TGCGCCAGCAGCTCCAAGACAGGGATGAATGAAAAACTGTTTTTT.

The chain recombines TRBV12-5 with TRBJ2-3; 8 nucleotides match TRBD2. Trimming took 7 bases from V and 9 from J; bases not matched to a gene: 12. Per the germline V gene, CDR1 is LGHNT and CDR2 is FRNRAP. The CDR3 spans 14 residues. CDR3 in DNA: TGTGCTAGTGAACCGGGACTAGGGGTCGGGACGCAGTATTTT. It encodes CASEPGLGVGTQYF.

In its sample, this clone was seen a few times. The gene calls are TRBV5-4 and TRBJ1-2, with D perhaps TRBD1 (5 bases). The CDR3 runs 14 residues. Germline assignment: CDR1 SGHNT and CDR2 YYREEE (reference sequence). The V end lost 4 bases, the J end lost 3 bases, and 13 bases lay between the germline ends. The CDR3 protein is CASSRTDRDYGYTF. CDR3 coding DNA: TGTGCCAGCAGCCGTACCGACAGAGACTATGGCTACACCTTC.

This sequence joins TRBV9 and TRBJ2-7; possibly TRBD1 for D (7 bases). This CDR3 contains 14 residues. V was cut by 4 bases and J by 2 bases, with 13 bases left in between. Per the germline V gene, CDR1 is SGDLS and CDR2 is YYNGEE. DNA for the CDR3: TGTGCCAGCAGCCAGGGGGGCCTGACCTACGAGCAGTACTTC. This translates into CASSQGGLTYEQYF.

The chain is built from TRBV2 and TRBJ2-7, with D perhaps TRBD2 (5 bases). This CDR3 has 14 residues. The V gene's germline CDR1 is SNHLY and CDR2 FYNNEI. The V end was cut by 3 bases, the J end by 3 bases, with 12 bases between. The chain's CDR3 is CASSDFGLNYEQYF. The CDR3 DNA is TGTGCCAGCAGTGATTTTGGACTGAACTACGAGCAGTACTTC.

The genes are TRBV9 and TRBJ2-1; D uncertain. Trimming pared 5 bases from V and 4 bases from J, leaving 10 bases between. The CDR3 spans 13 residues. Germline assignment: CDR1 SGDLS and CDR2 YYNGEE. The CDR3 nucleotides read TGTGCCAGCAGTGCTTTTCTGTACAATGAGCAGTTCTTC. It translates to CASSAFLYNEQFF.

The V and J genes are TRBV10-1 and TRBJ1-3, with D unresolved. This CDR3 comprises 12 residues. Germline CDR1 is WNHNN and CDR2 is SYGVQD (reference sequence). The V end lost 3 bases, the J end lost 11 bases, and 11 bases lay between the germline ends. The CDR3 bases are TGCGCCAGCAGTGACTCGGCCGGGGCCATATATTTT. Its protein is CASSDSAGAIYF.

The chain couples TRBV7-3 to TRBJ2-2; TRBD1 aligns across 7 bases. V trimming: 3 bases; J trimming: 5 bases; junction bases outside the gene matches: 3. In germline, CDR1 is SGHTA, CDR2 FQGTGA. The CDR3 is 14 amino acids. CDR3 sequence reads: CASSFDRDTGELFF. The CDR3, as DNA: TGTGCCAGCAGCTTTGACAGGGATACCGGGGAGCTGTTTTTT.

The CDR3 sequence: CASSFLAGTAYEQYF. The CDR3 region has the DNA TGTGCCAGCAGCTTCCTCGCGGGGACAGCGTACGAGCAGTACTTC. J is TRBJ2-7 and V is TRBV7-9; tentatively, D is TRBD1 (7 bases). Germline CDR1 is SEHNR and CDR2 is FQNEAQ (reference sequence). V was clipped by 3 bases and J by 4 bases, with 16 bases between them. This CDR3 is built from 15 residues.

J is TRBJ1-1 and V is TRBV19; a possible D gene is TRBD1 (5 bases). The CDR3 is 16 amino acids. Deletions cut 5 bases from V and 0 bases from J, with 16 bases between. Germline CDR1 and CDR2: LNHDA and SQIVND (reference sequence). CDR3 residues: CASSGRDGGLNTEAFF. The CDR3 DNA follows: TGTGCCAGTAGTGGACGCGACGGGGGATTGAACACTGAAGCTTTCTTT.

V gene TRBV18 combines with J gene TRBJ2-3; no definite D call. The CDR3 spans 13 residues. From germline, CDR1 is KGHSH and CDR2 LQKENI. Trimming removed 2 bases from V and 4 bases from J, with 7 bases in between. The CDR3 sequence: CASSPIGPDTQYF. For the CDR3, the DNA is TGTGCCAGCTCACCAATCGGGCCAGATACGCAGTATTTT.

The chain employs TRBV14 and TRBJ2-2, with D possibly being TRBD1 (5 bases). This CDR3 has 15 amino acids. Germline V lookup: CDR1 SGHDN, CDR2 FVKESK. V lost 6 bases and J lost 4, with 15 bases in between. The CDR3 sequence: CASRGVARVTGELFF. The DNA for the CDR3 is TGTGCCAGCAGGGGCGTTGCCAGGGTCACCGGGGAGCTGTTTTTT. The entire variable domain, with the rest obtained from reference TRBV14 and TRBJ2-2, is as follows: EAGVTQFPSHSVIEKGQTVTLRCDPISGHDNLYWYRRVMGKEIKFLLHFVKESKQDESGMPNNRFLAERTGGTYSTLKVQPAELEDSGVYFCASRGVARVTGELFFGEGSRLTVL.

This clone was recorded only once. The chain is built from TRBV5-1 and TRBJ1-5, with D maybe TRBD1 (5 bases). The germline V gene has CDR1 SGHRS and CDR2 YFSETQ. This CDR3 has 14 amino acids. Trimming removed 2 bases from V and 6 bases from J, with 12 bases in between. The CDR3 region is CASSFGAEGQPQHF. In DNA, the CDR3 is TGCGCCAGCAGCTTCGGGGCAGAAGGTCAGCCCCAGCATTTT.

J is TRBJ2-7 and V is TRBV30; no definite D call. Germline loops: CDR1 GTSNPN, CDR2 SVGIG (reference sequence). CDR3 length equals 13 residues. Trimming took 0 bases from V and 5 from J, leaving 11 bases between them. CDR3 sequence (DNA): TGTGCCTGGAGTGTATCGGTACAGAACGAGCAGTACTTC. Its translation is CAWSVSVQNEQYF.